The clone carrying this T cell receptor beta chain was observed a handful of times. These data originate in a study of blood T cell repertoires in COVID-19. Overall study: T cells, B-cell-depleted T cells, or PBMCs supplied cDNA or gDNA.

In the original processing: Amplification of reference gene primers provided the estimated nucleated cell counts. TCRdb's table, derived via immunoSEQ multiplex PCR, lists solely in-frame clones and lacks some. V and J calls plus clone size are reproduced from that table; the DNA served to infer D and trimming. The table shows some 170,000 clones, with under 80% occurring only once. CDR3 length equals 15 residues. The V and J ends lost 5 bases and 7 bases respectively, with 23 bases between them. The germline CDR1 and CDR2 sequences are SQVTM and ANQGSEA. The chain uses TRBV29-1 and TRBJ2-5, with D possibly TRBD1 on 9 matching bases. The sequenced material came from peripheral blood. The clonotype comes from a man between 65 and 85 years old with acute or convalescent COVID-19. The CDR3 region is CSVLTGGTSEGTQYF. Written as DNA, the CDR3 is TGCAGCGTTCTGACAGGGGGGACTAGTGAGGGGACCCAGTACTTC.